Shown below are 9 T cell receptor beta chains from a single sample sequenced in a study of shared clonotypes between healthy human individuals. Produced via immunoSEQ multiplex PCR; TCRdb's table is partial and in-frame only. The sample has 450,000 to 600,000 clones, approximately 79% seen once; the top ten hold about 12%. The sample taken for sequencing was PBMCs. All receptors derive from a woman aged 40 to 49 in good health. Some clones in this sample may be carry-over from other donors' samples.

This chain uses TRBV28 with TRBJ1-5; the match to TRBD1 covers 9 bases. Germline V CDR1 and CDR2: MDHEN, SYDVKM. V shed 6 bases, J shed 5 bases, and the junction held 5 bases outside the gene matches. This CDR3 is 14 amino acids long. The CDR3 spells CASSSGTGHQPQHF. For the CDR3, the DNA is TGTGCCAGCAGCTCCGGGACAGGGCATCAGCCCCAGCATTTT.

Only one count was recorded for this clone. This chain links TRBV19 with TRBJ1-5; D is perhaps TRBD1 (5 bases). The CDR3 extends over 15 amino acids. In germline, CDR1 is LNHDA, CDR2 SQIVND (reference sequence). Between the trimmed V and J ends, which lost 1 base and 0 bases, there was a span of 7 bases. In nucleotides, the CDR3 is TGTGCCAGTAGTATAGCAGGGTATAGCAATCAGCCCCAGCATTTT. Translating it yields CASSIAGYSNQPQHF.

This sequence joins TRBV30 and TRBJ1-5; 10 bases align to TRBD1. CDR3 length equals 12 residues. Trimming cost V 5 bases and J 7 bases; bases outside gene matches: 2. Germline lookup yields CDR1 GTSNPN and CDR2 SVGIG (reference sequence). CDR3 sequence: CAWDRGQQPQHF. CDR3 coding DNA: TGTGCCTGGGACAGGGGGCAACAGCCCCAGCATTTT.

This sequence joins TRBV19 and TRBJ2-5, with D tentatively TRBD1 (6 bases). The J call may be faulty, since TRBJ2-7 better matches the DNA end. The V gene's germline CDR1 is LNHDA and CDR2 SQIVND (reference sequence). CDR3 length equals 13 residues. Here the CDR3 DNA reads TGTGCCAGTAGCAATTCCAGGGGACACGAGCAGTACTTC. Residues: CASSNSRGHEQYF.

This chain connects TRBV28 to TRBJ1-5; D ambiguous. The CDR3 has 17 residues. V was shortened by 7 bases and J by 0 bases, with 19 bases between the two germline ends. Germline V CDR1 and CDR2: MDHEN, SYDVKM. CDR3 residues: CASIRSGGEYSNQPQHF. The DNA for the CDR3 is TGTGCCAGCATCAGATCGGGAGGCGAGTATAGCAATCAGCCCCAGCATTTT.

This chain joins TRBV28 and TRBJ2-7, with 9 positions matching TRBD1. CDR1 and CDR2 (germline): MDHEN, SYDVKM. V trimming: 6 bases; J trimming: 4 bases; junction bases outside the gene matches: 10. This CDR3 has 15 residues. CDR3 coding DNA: TGTGCCAGCAGGCTACGGGACAGGGTTTGGTACGAGCAGTACTTC. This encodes CASRLRDRVWYEQYF.

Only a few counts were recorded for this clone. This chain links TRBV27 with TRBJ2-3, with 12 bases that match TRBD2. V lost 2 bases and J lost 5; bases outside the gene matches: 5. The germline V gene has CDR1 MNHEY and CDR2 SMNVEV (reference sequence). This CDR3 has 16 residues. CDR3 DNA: TGTGCCAGCAGTTTAGGAGTGGGACTAGCGGGAGATACGCAGTATTTT. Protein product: CASSLGVGLAGDTQYF.

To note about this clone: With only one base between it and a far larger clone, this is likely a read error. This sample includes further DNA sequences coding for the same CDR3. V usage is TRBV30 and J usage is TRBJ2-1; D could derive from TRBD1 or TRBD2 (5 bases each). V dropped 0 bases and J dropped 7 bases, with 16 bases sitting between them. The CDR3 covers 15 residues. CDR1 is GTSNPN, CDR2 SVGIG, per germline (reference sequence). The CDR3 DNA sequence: TGTGCCTGGAGTGTCCCCCAGGGAGTCCGAAATGAGCAGTTCTTC. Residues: CAWSVPQGVRNEQFF.

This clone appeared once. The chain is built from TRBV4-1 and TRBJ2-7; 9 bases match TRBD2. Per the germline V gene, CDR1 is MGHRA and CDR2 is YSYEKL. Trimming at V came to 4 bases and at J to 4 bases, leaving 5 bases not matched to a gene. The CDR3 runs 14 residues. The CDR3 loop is CASSLGTSLYEQYF. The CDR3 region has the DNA TGCGCCAGCAGCCTAGGGACTAGCTTGTACGAGCAGTACTTC.